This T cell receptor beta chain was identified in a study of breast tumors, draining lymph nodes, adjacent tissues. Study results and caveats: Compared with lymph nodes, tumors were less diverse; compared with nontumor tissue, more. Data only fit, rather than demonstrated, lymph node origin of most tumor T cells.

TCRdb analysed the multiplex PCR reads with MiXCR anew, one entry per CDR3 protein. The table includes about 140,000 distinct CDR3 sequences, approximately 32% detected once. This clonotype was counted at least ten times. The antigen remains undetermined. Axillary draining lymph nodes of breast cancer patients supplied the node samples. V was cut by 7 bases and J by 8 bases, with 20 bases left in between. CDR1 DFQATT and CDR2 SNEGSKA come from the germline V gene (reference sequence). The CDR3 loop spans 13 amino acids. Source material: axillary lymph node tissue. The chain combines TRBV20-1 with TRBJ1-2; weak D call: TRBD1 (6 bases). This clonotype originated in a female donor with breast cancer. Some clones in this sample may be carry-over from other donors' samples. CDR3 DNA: TGCAGTGGTCGACCCCCAGGGGCTTTGGGCTACACCTTC. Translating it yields CSGRPPGALGYTF.